A selection of T cell receptor beta chains follows, all from one sample in a study of preoperative IRX-2 immunotherapy in early breast cancer. TCRdb's table, derived via immunoSEQ multiplex PCR, lists solely in-frame clones and lacks some. The sample records some 19,000 clones, over 80% being singletons. This specimen was lymph node tissue, taken after IRX-2 immunotherapy. These receptors were taken from a human donor with breast cancer. Both conserved end residues are part of each CDR3. A D gene is named only where the DNA matches it firmly. Size is stated for part of the rows, as once, few or many counts, or as a class when the clone is expanded.

d_call: .; j_call: TRBJ2-5; clone_size: .; v_call: TRBV19; cdr3_aa: CASRPLGGAETQYF; cdr3_nt: TGTGCCAGTAGGCCACTTGGGGGTGCGGAGACCCAGTACTTC
d_call: TRBD2; j_call: TRBJ2-2; clone_size: .; v_call: TRBV6-8; cdr3_aa: CASRDSGRPELFF; cdr3_nt: TGTGCCAGCAGGGATAGCGGGAGGCCTGAGCTGTTTTTT
d_call: TRBD2; j_call: TRBJ2-1; clone_size: .; v_call: TRBV7-6; cdr3_aa: CASSLVSGRADYNEQFF; cdr3_nt: TGTGCCAGCAGCTTAGTTAGCGGGAGGGCCGACTACAATGAGCAGTTCTTC
d_call: TRBD1; j_call: TRBJ2-5; clone_size: .; v_call: TRBV18; cdr3_aa: CASSPRQGETQYF; cdr3_nt: TGTGCCAGCTCACCCCGACAGGGAGAGACCCAGTACTTC
d_call: .; j_call: TRBJ1-2; clone_size: once; v_call: TRBV25-1; cdr3_aa: CASSEFREGYGYTF; cdr3_nt: TGTGCCAGCAGTGAATTCAGGGAGGGCTATGGCTACACCTTC
d_call: .; j_call: TRBJ1-2; clone_size: .; v_call: TRBV1; cdr3_aa: CASSQDDRVAYGYTF; cdr3_nt: TGCGCCAGCAGCCAAGATGACAGGGTGGCCTATGGCTACACCTTC
d_call: TRBD1; j_call: TRBJ1-2; clone_size: .; v_call: TRBV11-3; cdr3_aa: CASSLGQIRAGYTF; cdr3_nt: TGTGCCAGCAGCTTGGGACAGATCAGGGCTGGCTACACCTTC
d_call: TRBD2; j_call: TRBJ2-3; clone_size: .; v_call: TRBV6-8; cdr3_aa: CASRTLGARGVTDTQYF; cdr3_nt: TGTGCCAGCAGGACCCTGGGGGCGCGGGGGGTCACAGATACGCAGTATTTT
d_call: .; j_call: TRBJ2-1; clone_size: .; v_call: TRBV11-3; cdr3_aa: CASSLTVGYNEQFF; cdr3_nt: TGTGCCAGCAGCCTCACGGTAGGATACAATGAGCAGTTCTTC
d_call: .; j_call: TRBJ1-6; clone_size: few; v_call: TRBV19; cdr3_aa: CASSWGREYSPLHF; cdr3_nt: TGTGCCAGTAGTTGGGGCAGGGAATACTCACCCCTCCACTTT
d_call: .; j_call: TRBJ2-4; clone_size: few; v_call: TRBV29-1; cdr3_aa: CSVEGWERENIQYF; cdr3_nt: TGCAGCGTTGAGGGGTGGGAGCGGGAAAACATTCAGTACTTC
d_call: TRBD1; j_call: TRBJ2-5; clone_size: .; v_call: TRBV19; cdr3_aa: CASSIPGQGLETQYF; cdr3_nt: TGTGCCAGTAGTATACCGGGACAGGGGTTGGAGACCCAGTACTTC
d_call: .; j_call: TRBJ1-1; clone_size: .; v_call: TRBV18; cdr3_aa: CASSATGTEAFF; cdr3_nt: TGTGCCAGCTCTGCTACCGGAACTGAAGCTTTCTTT
d_call: .; j_call: TRBJ1-6; clone_size: .; v_call: TRBV4-1; cdr3_aa: CASSQKNRYSSYNSPLHF; cdr3_nt: TGCGCCAGCAGCCAGAAGAATCGATATAGCTCCTATAATTCACCCCTCCACTTT
d_call: .; j_call: TRBJ2-2; clone_size: .; v_call: TRBV5-1; cdr3_aa: CASSLGGPANTGELFF; cdr3_nt: TGCGCCAGCAGCTTGGGGGGGCCCGCGAACACCGGGGAGCTGTTTTTT
d_call: .; j_call: TRBJ1-2; clone_size: .; v_call: TRBV19; cdr3_aa: CASILPGTGDGYTF; cdr3_nt: TGTGCCAGTATCCTACCCGGGACGGGGGATGGCTACACCTTC
d_call: .; j_call: TRBJ1-2; clone_size: few; v_call: TRBV6-8; cdr3_aa: CASSEGPDPNYGYTF; cdr3_nt: TGTGCCAGCAGTGAGGGACCCGACCCTAACTATGGCTACACCTTC
d_call: TRBD1; j_call: TRBJ1-2; clone_size: .; v_call: TRBV19; cdr3_aa: CASSPRQGENYGYTF; cdr3_nt: TGTGCCAGTAGTCCACGACAGGGGGAAAACTATGGCTACACCTTC
d_call: TRBD2; j_call: TRBJ2-4; clone_size: .; v_call: TRBV6-8; cdr3_aa: CASSYSLAAAKNIQYF; cdr3_nt: TGTGCCAGCAGTTACTCGCTAGCGGCAGCCAAAAACATTCAGTACTTC
d_call: .; j_call: TRBJ1-5; clone_size: once; v_call: TRBV23-1; cdr3_aa: CASSPPAGSGQPQHF; cdr3_nt: TGCGCCAGCAGCCCCCCGGCAGGCTCGGGCCAGCCCCAGCATTTT
d_call: .; j_call: TRBJ1-4; clone_size: .; v_call: TRBV7-2; cdr3_aa: CASSPGIIEKLFF; cdr3_nt: TGTGCCAGCAGCCCTGGTATCATCGAAAAACTGTTTTTT
d_call: TRBD2; j_call: TRBJ2-1; clone_size: .; v_call: TRBV7-6; cdr3_aa: CASSFGLAGGYNEQFF; cdr3_nt: TGTGCCAGCAGCTTTGGACTAGCGGGAGGGTACAATGAGCAGTTCTTC
d_call: TRBD2; j_call: TRBJ2-3; clone_size: .; v_call: TRBV6-9; cdr3_aa: CASSSPTSGGAQYF; cdr3_nt: TGTGCCAGCAGTTCGCCGACTAGCGGGGGGGCGCAGTATTTT
d_call: TRBD1; j_call: TRBJ2-6; clone_size: .; v_call: TRBV5-1; cdr3_aa: CASSGTGAGANVLTF; cdr3_nt: TGCGCCAGCAGCGGGACAGGGGCTGGGGCCAACGTCCTGACTTTC
d_call: .; j_call: TRBJ2-7; clone_size: .; v_call: TRBV1; cdr3_aa: CASNQATGQRLPYEQYF; cdr3_nt: TGCGCCAGCAACCAAGCGACCGGACAGCGGCTCCCCTACGAGCAGTACTTC
d_call: .; j_call: TRBJ2-7; clone_size: .; v_call: TRBV28; cdr3_aa: CASSPGWGEQYF; cdr3_nt: TGTGCCAGCAGTCCCGGATGGGGCGAGCAGTACTTC
d_call: TRBD1; j_call: TRBJ1-1; clone_size: .; v_call: TRBV28; cdr3_aa: CASSRGPGNTEAFF; cdr3_nt: TGTGCCAGCAGTAGGGGGCCGGGGAACACTGAAGCTTTCTTT